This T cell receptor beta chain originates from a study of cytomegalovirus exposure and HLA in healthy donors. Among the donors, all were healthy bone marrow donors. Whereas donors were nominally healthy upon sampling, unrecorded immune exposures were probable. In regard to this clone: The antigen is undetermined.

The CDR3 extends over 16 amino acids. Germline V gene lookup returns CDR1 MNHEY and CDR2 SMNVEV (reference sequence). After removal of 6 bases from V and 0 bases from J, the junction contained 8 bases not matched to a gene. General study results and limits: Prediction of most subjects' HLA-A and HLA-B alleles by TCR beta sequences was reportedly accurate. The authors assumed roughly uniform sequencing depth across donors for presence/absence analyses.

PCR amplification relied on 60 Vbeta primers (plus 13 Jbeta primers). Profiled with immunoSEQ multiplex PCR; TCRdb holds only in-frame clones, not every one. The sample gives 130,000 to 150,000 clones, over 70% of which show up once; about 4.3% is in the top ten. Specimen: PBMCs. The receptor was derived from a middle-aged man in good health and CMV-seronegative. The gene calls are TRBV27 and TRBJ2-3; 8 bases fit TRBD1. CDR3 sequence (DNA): TGTGCCAGCAGGAGACAGGGGACCGGAAGCACAGATACGCAGTATTTT. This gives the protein CASRRQGTGSTDTQYF.